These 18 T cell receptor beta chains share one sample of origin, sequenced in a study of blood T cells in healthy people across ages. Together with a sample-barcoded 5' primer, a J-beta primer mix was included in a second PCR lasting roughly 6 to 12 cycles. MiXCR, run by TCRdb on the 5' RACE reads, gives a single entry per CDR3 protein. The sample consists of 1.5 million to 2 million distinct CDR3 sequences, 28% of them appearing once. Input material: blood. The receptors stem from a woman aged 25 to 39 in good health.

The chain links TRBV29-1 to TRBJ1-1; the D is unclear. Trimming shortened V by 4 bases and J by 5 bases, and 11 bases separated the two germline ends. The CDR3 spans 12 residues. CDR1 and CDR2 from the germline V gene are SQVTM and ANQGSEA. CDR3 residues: CSVGKVETEAFF. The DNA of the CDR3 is TGCAGCGTTGGGAAGGTCGAGACTGAAGCTTTCTTT.

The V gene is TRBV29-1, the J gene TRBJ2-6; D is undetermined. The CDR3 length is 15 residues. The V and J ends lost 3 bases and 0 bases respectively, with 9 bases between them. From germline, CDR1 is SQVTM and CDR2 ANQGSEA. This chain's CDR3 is CSVDQDVSGANVLTF. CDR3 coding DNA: TGCAGCGTTGACCAGGATGTCTCTGGGGCCAACGTCCTGACTTTC.

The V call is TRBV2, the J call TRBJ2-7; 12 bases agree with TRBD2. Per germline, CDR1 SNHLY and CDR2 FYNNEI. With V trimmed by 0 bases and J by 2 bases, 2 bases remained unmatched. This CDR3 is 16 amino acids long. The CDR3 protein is CASSEALAGGPYEQYF. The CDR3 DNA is TGTGCCAGCAGTGAAGCTCTAGCGGGAGGGCCCTACGAGCAGTACTTC.

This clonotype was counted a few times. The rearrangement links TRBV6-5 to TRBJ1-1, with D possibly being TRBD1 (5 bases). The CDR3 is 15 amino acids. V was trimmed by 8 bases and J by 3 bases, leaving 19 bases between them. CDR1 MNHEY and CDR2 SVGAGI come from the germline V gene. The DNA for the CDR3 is TGTGCCAGCTCAATAGGGCTCGGGGGGTACACTGAAGCTTTCTTT. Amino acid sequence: CASSIGLGGYTEAFF.

CDR3 nucleotide sequence: TGCAGTGCTCCTAAACCGACAGGGGGATCCACAGATACGCAGTATTTT. It yields the protein CSAPKPTGGSTDTQYF. V is TRBV20-1 and J is TRBJ2-3; TRBD1 matches at 9 bases. This CDR3 has 16 amino acids. J lost 2 bases, V lost 5 bases, and 11 bases had no gene match. Germline V gene data show CDR1 as DFQATT and CDR2 as SNEGSKA (reference sequence).

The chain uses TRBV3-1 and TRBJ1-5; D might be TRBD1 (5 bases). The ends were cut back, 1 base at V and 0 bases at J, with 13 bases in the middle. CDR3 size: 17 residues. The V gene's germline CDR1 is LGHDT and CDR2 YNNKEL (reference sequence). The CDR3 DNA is TGTGCCAGCAGCCAAGGTGGGGGAACCTATAGCAATCAGCCCCAGCATTTT. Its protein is CASSQGGGTYSNQPQHF. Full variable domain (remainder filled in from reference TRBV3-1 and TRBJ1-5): DTAVSQTPKYLVTQMGNDKSIKCEQNLGHDTMYWYKQDSKKFLKIMFSYNNKELIINETVPNRFSPKSPDKAHLNLHINSLELGDSAVYFCASSQGGGTYSNQPQHFGDGTRLSIL.

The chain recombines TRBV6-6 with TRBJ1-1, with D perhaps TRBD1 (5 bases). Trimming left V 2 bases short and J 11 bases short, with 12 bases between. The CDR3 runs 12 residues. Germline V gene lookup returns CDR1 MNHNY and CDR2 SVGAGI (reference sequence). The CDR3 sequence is CASSYLAGTAFF. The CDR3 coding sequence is TGTGCCAGCAGTTACCTGGCAGGGACGGCTTTCTTT.

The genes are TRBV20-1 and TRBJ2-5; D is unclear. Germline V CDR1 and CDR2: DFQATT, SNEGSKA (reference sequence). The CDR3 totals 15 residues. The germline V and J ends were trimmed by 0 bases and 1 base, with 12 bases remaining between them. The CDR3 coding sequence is TGCAGTGCTAGAGATCGAAGGAGAGCCCAAGAGACCCAGTACTTC. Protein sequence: CSARDRRRAQETQYF.

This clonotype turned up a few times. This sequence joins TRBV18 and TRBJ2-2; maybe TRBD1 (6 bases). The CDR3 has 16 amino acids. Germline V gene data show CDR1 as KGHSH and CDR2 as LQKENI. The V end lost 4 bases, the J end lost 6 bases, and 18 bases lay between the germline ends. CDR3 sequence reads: CASSRRTGFLPGELFF. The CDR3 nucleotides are TGTGCCAGCTCACGGCGAACAGGGTTTCTTCCCGGGGAGCTGTTTTTT.

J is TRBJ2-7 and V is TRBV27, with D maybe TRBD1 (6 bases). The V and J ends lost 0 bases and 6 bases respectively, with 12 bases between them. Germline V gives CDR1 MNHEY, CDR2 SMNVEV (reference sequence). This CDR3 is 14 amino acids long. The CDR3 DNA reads TGTGCCAGCAGTTTATCGACAGGTATCCCCGAGCAGTACTTC. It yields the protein CASSLSTGIPEQYF.

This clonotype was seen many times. This chain's CDR3 is CASSLDDSYGYTF. CDR3 coding DNA: TGCGCCAGCAGCCTAGATGACAGCTATGGCTACACCTTC. This chain joins TRBV5-1 and TRBJ1-2; TRBD1 might be the D (5 bases). Trimming cost V 4 bases and J 4 bases, with 11 bases left between them. Germline V CDR1 and CDR2: SGHRS, YFSETQ. The CDR3 is made up of 13 amino acids.

CDR3 protein: CASSSQGRKETQYF. Written as DNA, the CDR3 is TGTGCCAGCAGCTCCCAAGGGAGGAAAGAGACCCAGTACTTC. The rearrangement links TRBV11-2 to TRBJ2-5, with D possibly matching TRBD2 (6 bases). V lost 4 bases to trimming and J lost 3 bases, with 12 bases between them. The CDR3 is 14 amino acids. Per germline, CDR1 SGHAT and CDR2 FQNNGV.

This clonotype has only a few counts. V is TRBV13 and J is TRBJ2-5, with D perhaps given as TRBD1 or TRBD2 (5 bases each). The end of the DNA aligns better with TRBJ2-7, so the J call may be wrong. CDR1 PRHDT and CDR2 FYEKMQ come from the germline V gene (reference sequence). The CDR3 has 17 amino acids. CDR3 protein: CASSSLRAGASSHEQYF. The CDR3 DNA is TGTGCCAGCAGCTCCTTAAGGGCCGGGGCTAGCAGCCACGAGCAGTACTTC.

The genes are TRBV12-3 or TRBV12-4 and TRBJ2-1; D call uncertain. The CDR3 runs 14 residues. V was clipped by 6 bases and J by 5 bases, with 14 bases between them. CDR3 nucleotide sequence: TGTGCCAGCAGCCCTCCTACCCCTGACAATGAGCAGTTCTTC. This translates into CASSPPTPDNEQFF.

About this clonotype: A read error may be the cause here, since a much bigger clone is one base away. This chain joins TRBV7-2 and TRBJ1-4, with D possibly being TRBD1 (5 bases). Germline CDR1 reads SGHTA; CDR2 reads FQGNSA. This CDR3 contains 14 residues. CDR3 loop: CASSLTGLNEKRFF. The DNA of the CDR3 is TGTGCCAGCAGCTTAACGGGGCTTAATGAAAAACGGTTTTTT.

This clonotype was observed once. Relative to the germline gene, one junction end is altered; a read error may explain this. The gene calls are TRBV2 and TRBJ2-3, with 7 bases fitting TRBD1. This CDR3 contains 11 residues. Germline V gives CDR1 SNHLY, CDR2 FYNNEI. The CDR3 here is CTSSGQETQYF. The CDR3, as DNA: TGTACCAGCAGTGGACAGGAAACGCAGTATTTT.

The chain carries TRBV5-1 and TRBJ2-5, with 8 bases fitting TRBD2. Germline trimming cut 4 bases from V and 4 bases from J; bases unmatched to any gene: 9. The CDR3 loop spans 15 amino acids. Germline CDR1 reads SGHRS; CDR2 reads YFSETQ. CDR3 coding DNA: TGCGCCAGCAGCCCCGGGGGGGTATCGTCAGAGACCCAGTACTTC. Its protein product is CASSPGGVSSETQYF.

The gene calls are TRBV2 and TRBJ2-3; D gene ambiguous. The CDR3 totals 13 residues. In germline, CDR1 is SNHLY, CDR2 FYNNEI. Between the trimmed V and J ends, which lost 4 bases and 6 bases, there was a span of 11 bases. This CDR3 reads CASSGSEADTQYF. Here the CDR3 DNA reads TGTGCCAGCAGTGGGAGCGAGGCCGATACGCAGTATTTT.